These T cell receptor beta chains were read from a single sample in a study of T-cell reconstitution after alpha-beta-depleted transplantation in children. MiXCR, run by TCRdb on the PCR reads, gives a single entry per CDR3 protein. The sample comprises some 450,000 distinct CDR3 sequences, over 40% of which are singletons, and 27% rests with the top ten. Material: PBMCs, obtained before TCRalphabeta/CD19-depleted stem cell transplant. Every receptor here comes from a girl aged 2-10 years with aplastic anemia, due to receive a stem cell transplant. The CDR3 runs from the conserved cysteine through the conserved F or W. A D gene is named only where the DNA matches it firmly. Rows give clone size only sometimes, using once, few, many, or a class for an expanded clone.

v_call	d_call	clone_size	j_call	cdr3_nt	cdr3_aa
TRBV2	-	-	TRBJ2-7	TGTGCCAGCAGTGAGGGACCGACCTACGAGCAGTACTTC	CASSEGPTYEQYF
TRBV20-1	-	-	TRBJ1-2	TGCAGTGCTAGAGACCGCAGCGGACTATATGGCTACACCTTC	CSARDRSGLYGYTF
TRBV5-1	-	many	TRBJ1-1	TGCGCCAGCAGCTTGTCCCGGAACACTGAAGCTTTCTTT	CASSLSRNTEAFF
TRBV7-2	-	-	TRBJ2-1	TGTGCCAGCAGCTTACAAGCGGCATACAATGAGCAGTTCTTC	CASSLQAAYNEQFF
TRBV12-3/TRBV12-4	-	-	TRBJ2-5	TGTGCCAGCAGTTTAAGAGGGATAGGCCGGGAGACCCAGTACTTC	CASSLRGIGRETQYF
TRBV7-3	TRBD2	-	TRBJ2-1	TGTGCCAGCAGCTTAGGTGTAGACGGGCGGACTAGGAATGAGCAGTTCTTC	CASSLGVDGRTRNEQFF
TRBV20-1	TRBD2	many	TRBJ2-7	TGCAGTGGACTAGCGGGAGGGTACGAGCAGTACTTC	CSGLAGGYEQYF
TRBV12-3/TRBV12-4	-	-	TRBJ1-1	TGTGCCAGCAGTTTTCCAGGGGCAGACCACACTGAAGCTTTCTTT	CASSFPGADHTEAFF
TRBV6-1	-	few	TRBJ2-2	TGTGCCAGCGGGTTGACAGGCACCGGGGAGCTGTTTTTT	CASGLTGTGELFF
TRBV7-2	-	-	TRBJ2-5	TGTGCCAGCAGCTTAGGCCGCGGGATTGGGGAGACCCAGTACTTC	CASSLGRGIGETQYF
TRBV18	-	-	TRBJ2-3	TGTGCCAGCTCAGGCCGGGACGGAGCAGATACGCAGTATTTT	CASSGRDGADTQYF
TRBV11-2	-	-	TRBJ2-5	TGTGCCAGCAGCTTACACATTGGTGGAGAGACCCAGTACTTC	CASSLHIGGETQYF
TRBV20-1	-	-	TRBJ2-7	TGCAGTGCTAGGACCAGACGGACAGCCGGGGGGGAGCAGTACTTC	CSARTRRTAGGEQYF
TRBV9	TRBD2	-	TRBJ2-2	TGTGCCACACGGGGCGGGGGAGCTATCACCGGGGAGCTGTTTTTT	CATRGGGAITGELFF
TRBV5-1	TRBD2	-	TRBJ2-5	TGCGCCAGCAGCTTGGTTCCAGCGGGAGTCCAAGAGACCCAGTACTTC	CASSLVPAGVQETQYF
TRBV12-3/TRBV12-4	-	many	TRBJ1-1	TGTGCCAGCAGTTTCATGTTGGGAGATCGGACTGAAGCTTTCTTT	CASSFMLGDRTEAFF
TRBV29-1	-	-	TRBJ2-1	TGCAGCGCCAAGGCCGCTCTTAGCTCCTACAATGAGCAGTTCTTC	CSAKAALSSYNEQFF
TRBV9	-	-	TRBJ2-5	TGTGCCAGCAGCGTAAGCCAAGAGACCCAGTACTTC	CASSVSQETQYF
TRBV7-8	TRBD1	many	TRBJ2-3	TGTGCCAGCAACTACAACGGGGACAGGGGCACAGATACGCAGTATTTT	CASNYNGDRGTDTQYF
TRBV7-9	-	-	TRBJ2-1	TGTGCCAGCAGCTTAACAGGGAAAAGTGAGCAGTTCTTC	CASSLTGKSEQFF
TRBV7-9	-	-	TRBJ2-1	TGTGCCAGCAGCCCGGCTCTCGGAAAATCCTACAATGAGCAGTTCTTC	CASSPALGKSYNEQFF
TRBV4-2	-	many	TRBJ2-3	TGTGCCAGCAGCCAAGTCCTCTATAGCACAGATACGCAGTATTTT	CASSQVLYSTDTQYF
TRBV12-3/TRBV12-4	-	-	TRBJ1-2	TGTGCCAGCAGTTTAGGGGGGGTGACGAACTATGGCTACACCTTC	CASSLGGVTNYGYTF
TRBV27	-	-	TRBJ1-2	TGTGCCAGCAGTTCACCGTTACAGGGAGTCTATGGCTACACCTTC	CASSSPLQGVYGYTF
TRBV12-3/TRBV12-4	TRBD2	-	TRBJ2-1	TGTGCCAGCAGTGGGTATACAGCGGGAGACAACTACAATGAGCAGTTCTTC	CASSGYTAGDNYNEQFF
TRBV5-1	-	once	TRBJ2-5	TGCGCCAGCAGCGCCCTGCCAGGGGCCTTAGGGGAGACCCAGTACTTC	CASSALPGALGETQYF
TRBV27	TRBD2	-	TRBJ2-7	TGTGCCAGCAGTTTCACCGGGACTAGTTACTGCGAGCAGTACTTC	CASSFTGTSYCEQYF
TRBV20-1	-	-	TRBJ1-1	TGCAGCCGCTCCGGGAACACTGAAGCTTTCTTT	CSRSGNTEAFF
TRBV4-1	TRBD2	many	TRBJ2-5	TGCGCCAGCAGCCAAGAAACTAGCGGGAGTTTGGCCAGAGAGACCCAGTACTTC	CASSQETSGSLARETQYF
TRBV5-1	-	few	TRBJ2-5	TGCGCCAGCAGACTTCCTCGAGGTGAGCGGCAAGAGACCCAGTACTTC	CASRLPRGERQETQYF
TRBV12-3/TRBV12-4	-	many	TRBJ2-4	TGTGCCAGCAGCCAAACAGGGTTCAAAAACATTCAGTACTTC	CASSQTGFKNIQYF
TRBV28	TRBD2	-	TRBJ2-1	TGTGCCAGCAGTCGGGGGGACAATGAGCAGTTCTTC	CASSRGDNEQFF
TRBV6-1	-	few	TRBJ2-1	TGTGCCAGCTGGAGAGGGAAGCACAATGAGCAGTTCTTC	CASWRGKHNEQFF
TRBV20-1	-	-	TRBJ2-7	TGCAGTGCTAGTTATAGGGTCTCCTACGAGCAGTACTTC	CSASYRVSYEQYF
TRBV5-1	TRBD2	many	TRBJ2-3	TGCGCCAGCAGGCGTAGCGGGTTCACAGATACGCAGTATTTT	CASRRSGFTDTQYF
TRBV20-1	-	few	TRBJ2-2	TGCAGTGCTACCCTGGGGACCGGGGAGCTGTTTTTT	CSATLGTGELFF
TRBV28	-	-	TRBJ2-3	TGTGCCAGCAGGCCACCAGCTAGCACAGATACGCAGTATTTT	CASRPPASTDTQYF
TRBV19	-	-	TRBJ2-7	TGTGCCAGTAGGGGACTGAACGAGCAGTACTTC	CASRGLNEQYF
TRBV28	-	few	TRBJ2-7	TGTGCCAGCAGTGCCATCACCCCTTTCGATAAGCAGTACTTC	CASSAITPFDKQYF
TRBV9	-	many	TRBJ2-1	TGTGCCAGCAGCGTCTCGGGAGCCTCCTACAATGAGCAGTTCTTC	CASSVSGASYNEQFF
TRBV2	-	many	TRBJ2-5	TGTGCCAGCGTAGGGGGGACTTATTTCCAAGAGACCCAGTACTTC	CASVGGTYFQETQYF